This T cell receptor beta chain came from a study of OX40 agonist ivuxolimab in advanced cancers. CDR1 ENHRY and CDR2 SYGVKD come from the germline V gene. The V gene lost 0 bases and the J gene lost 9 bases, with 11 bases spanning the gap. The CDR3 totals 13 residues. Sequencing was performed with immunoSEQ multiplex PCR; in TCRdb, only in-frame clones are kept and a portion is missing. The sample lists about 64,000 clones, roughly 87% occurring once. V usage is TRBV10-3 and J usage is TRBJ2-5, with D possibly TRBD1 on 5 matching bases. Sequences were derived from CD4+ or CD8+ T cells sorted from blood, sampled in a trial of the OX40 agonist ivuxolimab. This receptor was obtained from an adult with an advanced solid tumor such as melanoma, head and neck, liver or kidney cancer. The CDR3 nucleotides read TGTGCCATCAGTGAGTCGCAGGGAAGGTCCCAGTACTTC. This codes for CAISESQGRSQYF.